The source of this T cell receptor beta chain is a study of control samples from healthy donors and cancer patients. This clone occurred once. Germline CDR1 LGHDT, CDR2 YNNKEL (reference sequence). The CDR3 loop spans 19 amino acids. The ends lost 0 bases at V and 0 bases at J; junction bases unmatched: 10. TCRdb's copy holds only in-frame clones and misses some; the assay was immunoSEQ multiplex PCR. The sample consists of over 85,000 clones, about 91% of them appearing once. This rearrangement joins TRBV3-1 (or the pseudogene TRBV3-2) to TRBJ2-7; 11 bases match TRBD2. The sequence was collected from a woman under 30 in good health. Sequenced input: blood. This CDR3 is CASSQDLAGGYLSSYEQYF. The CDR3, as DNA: TGTGCCAGCAGCCAAGACTTAGCGGGAGGGTATTTAAGCTCCTACGAGCAGTACTTC.